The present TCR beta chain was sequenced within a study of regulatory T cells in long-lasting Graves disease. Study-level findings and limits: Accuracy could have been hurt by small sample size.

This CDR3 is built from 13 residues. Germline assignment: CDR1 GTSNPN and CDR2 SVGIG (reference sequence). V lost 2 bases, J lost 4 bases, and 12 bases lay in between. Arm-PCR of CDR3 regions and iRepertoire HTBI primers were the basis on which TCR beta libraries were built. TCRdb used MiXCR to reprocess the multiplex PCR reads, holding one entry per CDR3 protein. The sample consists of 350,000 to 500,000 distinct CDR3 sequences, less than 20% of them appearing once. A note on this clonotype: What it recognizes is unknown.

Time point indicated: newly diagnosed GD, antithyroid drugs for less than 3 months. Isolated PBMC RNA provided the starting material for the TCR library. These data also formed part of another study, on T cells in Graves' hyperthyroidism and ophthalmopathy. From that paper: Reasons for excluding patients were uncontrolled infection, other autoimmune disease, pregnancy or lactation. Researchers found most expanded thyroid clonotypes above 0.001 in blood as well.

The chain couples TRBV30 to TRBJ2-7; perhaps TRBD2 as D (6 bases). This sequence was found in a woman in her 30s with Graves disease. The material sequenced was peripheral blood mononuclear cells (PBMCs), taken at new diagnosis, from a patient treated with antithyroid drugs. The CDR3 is CAWSLTGEYEQYF. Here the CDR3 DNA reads TGTGCCTGGAGTCTTACGGGAGAATACGAGCAGTACTTC.